This note documents a single T cell receptor beta chain sequence. Its target is unknown. Losses at the gene ends were 4 bases for V and 2 bases for J; bases not matched to a gene: 7. CDR1 is GTSNPN and CDR2 is SVGIG in the germline V gene (reference sequence). CDR3 length equals 14 residues. Profiled with immunoSEQ multiplex PCR; TCRdb holds only in-frame clones, not every one. The profile shows 950 to 1,500 clones, 30% to 35% of them singletons. The data were obtained in a study of T cells in localized non-small cell lung cancer. Study results and limitations: Those with higher blood T cell density had longer overall survival. Tumor showed lower T cell clonality than uninvolved adjacent lung, where it was highest. There were a median roughly 60 of the top 100 tumor clones appearing in adjacent lung.

The J gene is TRBJ1-1, the V gene TRBV30, with 7 bases lining up with TRBD1. The source is an older female donor with stage II lung adenocarcinoma. Sequences were derived from normal lung tissue next to the tumor, sampled before any cancer treatment. CDR3 nucleotides: TGTGCCTGGACCACCGGGACAGTCAACACTGAAGCTTTCTTT. Translated: CAWTTGTVNTEAFF.